Ten or more counts support the clone carrying this T cell receptor (beta chain). Its matching antigen is unknown. Germline CDR1 SGDLS, CDR2 YYNGEE. The germline V and J ends were trimmed by 3 bases and 3 bases, with 16 bases remaining between them. The CDR3 has 16 amino acids. These data are taken from a study of T cells after posttransplantation cyclophosphamide. Sequencing was performed with immunoSEQ multiplex PCR; in TCRdb, only in-frame clones are kept and a portion is missing. Altogether about 34,000 clones were found in the sample, and no singletons occur. Notes on the study in general: After PTCy, TRB diversity resembled that of CNI/methotrexate controls. TRB overlap between skin or GI tissue T cells and blood was limited. Donor CD8+ memory clones often dominated recipient blood repertoires at later times.

The sequenced sample consisted of PBMCs. The clonotype originates from a woman aged 45-59 years in good health and a related stem cell transplant donor. This sequence joins TRBV9 and TRBJ2-1; D may be TRBD1 (6 bases). The CDR3 here is CASSASQGSIYNEQFF. In DNA, the CDR3 is TGTGCCAGCAGCGCAAGTCAGGGGTCGATCTACAATGAGCAGTTCTTC.